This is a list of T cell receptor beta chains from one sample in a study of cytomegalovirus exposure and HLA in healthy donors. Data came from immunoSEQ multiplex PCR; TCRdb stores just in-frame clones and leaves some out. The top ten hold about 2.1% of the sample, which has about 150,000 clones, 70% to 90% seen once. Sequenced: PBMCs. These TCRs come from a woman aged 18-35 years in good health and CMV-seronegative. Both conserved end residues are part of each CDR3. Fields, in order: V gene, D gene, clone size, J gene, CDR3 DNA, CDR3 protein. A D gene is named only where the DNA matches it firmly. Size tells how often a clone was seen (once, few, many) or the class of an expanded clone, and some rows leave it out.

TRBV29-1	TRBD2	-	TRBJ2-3	TGCAGCGTTGAAGGCGGGAGGGCGGCAGATACGCAGTATTTT	CSVEGGRAADTQYF
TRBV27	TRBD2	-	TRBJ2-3	TGTGCCAGCAGTCAGTTAGCGGGAGGGCCGGATACGCAGTATTTT	CASSQLAGGPDTQYF
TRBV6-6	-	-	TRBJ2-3	TGTGCCAGCAGTTACACGGGGGGCCCTTCGGGTACGCAGTATTTT	CASSYTGGPSGTQYF
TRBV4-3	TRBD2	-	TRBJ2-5	TGCGCCAGCAGCCAAGACGGGCTAGCGGGGGGGTTCCAAGAGACCCAGTACTTC	CASSQDGLAGGFQETQYF
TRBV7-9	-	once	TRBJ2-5	TGTGCCAGCAGCCTAATCCGGGGGGCCAGGGGTGCGGAGACCCAGTACTTC	CASSLIRGARGAETQYF
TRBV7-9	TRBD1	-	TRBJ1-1	TGTGCCAGCAGCCTCGGACAGGGTACTATGAACACTGAAGCTTTCTTT	CASSLGQGTMNTEAFF
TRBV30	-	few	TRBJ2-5	TGTGCCTGGAGTGCCCGGGACTTGCGCGGGACCCAGTACTTC	CAWSARDLRGTQYF
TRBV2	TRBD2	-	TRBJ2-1	TGTGCCAGCGCCTTGGGGGCGGGGGGAAGAAATGAGCAGTTCTTC	CASALGAGGRNEQFF
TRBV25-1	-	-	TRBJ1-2	TGTGCCAGCAGTGTGGGCGGGGGCTACACCTTC	CASSVGGGYTF
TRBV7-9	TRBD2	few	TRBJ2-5	TGTGCCAGCAGCTCGGGACTAGCGGGGGGGCCGGAGACCCAGTACTTC	CASSSGLAGGPETQYF
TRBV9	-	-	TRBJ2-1	TGTGCCAGCAGCGTAGGGGGGGGCGGAGGGGGAGGGCGGGAGCAGTTCTTC	CASSVGGGGGGGREQFF
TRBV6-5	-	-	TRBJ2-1	TGTGCCAGCAGTTACAGAGGTTCGGCCGGGATGGAGCAGTTCTTC	CASSYRGSAGMEQFF
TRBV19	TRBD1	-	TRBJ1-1	TGTGCCAGTAGTGCTGGGACAGGGCCCCCTTCCGCGGCTTTCTTT	CASSAGTGPPSAAFF
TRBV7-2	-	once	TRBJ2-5	TGTGCCAGCAGCTGGAGACAGGGAGGCGGTGAGACCCAGTACTTC	CASSWRQGGGETQYF
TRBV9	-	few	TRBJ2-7	TGTGCCAGCAGCGTAGAAGCAGGCCCCTCCTACGAGCAGTACTTC	CASSVEAGPSYEQYF
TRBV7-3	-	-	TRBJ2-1	TGTGCCAGCAGCACAAATCCTAGCGCGTCCTACAATGAGCAGTTCTTC	CASSTNPSASYNEQFF
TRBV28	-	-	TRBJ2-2	TGTGCCAGCAGCCTCTCCCCGGGTTACACCGGGGAGCTGTTTTTT	CASSLSPGYTGELFF
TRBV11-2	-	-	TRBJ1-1	TGTGCCAGCAGCTCGCCACAGGGCGTCGTCACTGAAGCTTTCTTT	CASSSPQGVVTEAFF
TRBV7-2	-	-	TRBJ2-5	TGTGCCAGCAGCCCAGCCAGGGCGCAAGAGACCCAGTACTTC	CASSPARAQETQYF
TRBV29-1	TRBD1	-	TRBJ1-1	TGCAGCGTGGGACAGGGCTCGAACACTGAAGCTTTCTTT	CSVGQGSNTEAFF
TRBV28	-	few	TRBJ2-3	TGTGCCAGCAGTCCCTTTTCCTTAACAGATACGCAGTATTTT	CASSPFSLTDTQYF
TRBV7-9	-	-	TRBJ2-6	TGTGCCAGCAGCTTAATTACAGGCAGGGCCAACGTCCTGACTTTC	CASSLITGRANVLTF
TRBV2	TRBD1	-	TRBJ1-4	TGTGCCAGCAGTGACAGGGACAGGGCTTTGAGGGGTGAAAAACTGTTTTTT	CASSDRDRALRGEKLFF
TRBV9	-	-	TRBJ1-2	TGTGCCAGCAGAGGGCCGGAGCGGGGGGCAACCTATGGCTACACCTTC	CASRGPERGATYGYTF
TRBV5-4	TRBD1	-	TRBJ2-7	TGTGCCAGCAGGGGCAGGGGGTCACGCGAGCAGTACTTC	CASRGRGSREQYF
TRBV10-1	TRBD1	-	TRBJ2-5	TGCGCCAGCGGCCTTGGACGGGACAGGGAATATGGGGAGACCCAGTACTTC	CASGLGRDREYGETQYF
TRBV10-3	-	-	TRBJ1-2	TGTGCCATCAGTGTACGTAAGGGAAGGGGGTTTGGCTATGGCTACACCTTC	CAISVRKGRGFGYGYTF
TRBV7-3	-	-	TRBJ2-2	TGTGCCAGCAGCTTCGGAGTCACCGGGGAGCTGTTTTTT	CASSFGVTGELFF
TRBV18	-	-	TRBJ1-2	TGTGCCAGCTCACCGGGACACATCTATGGCTACACCTTC	CASSPGHIYGYTF
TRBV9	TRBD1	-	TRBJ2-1	TGTGCCAGCAGCGCGAGCGAGGGGGCGCGGTATGAGCAGTTCTTC	CASSASEGARYEQFF
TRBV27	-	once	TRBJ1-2	TGTGCCAGCAGTAGGATTTTCGTGGGGGCGGGTGGCTACACCTTC	CASSRIFVGAGGYTF
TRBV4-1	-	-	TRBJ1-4	TGCGCCAGCAGCCAAGCCACAGGGTTCCGAGAAAAACTGTTTTTT	CASSQATGFREKLFF
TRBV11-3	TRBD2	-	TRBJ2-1	TGTGCCAGCAGCGCCCAGGCGGTAGCGGGAGCCTACAATGAGCAGTTCTTC	CASSAQAVAGAYNEQFF
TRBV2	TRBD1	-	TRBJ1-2	TGTGCCAGCAGTGAAATGAGGACAGGGGAAGGCTACACCTTC	CASSEMRTGEGYTF
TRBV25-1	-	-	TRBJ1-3	TGTGCCAGCAGTGAATCAGGATGGGGAAACACCATATATTTT	CASSESGWGNTIYF
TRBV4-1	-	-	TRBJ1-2	TGCGCCAGCAGCCCCCGCACCGGTCCTGAGGGCTATGGCTACACCTTC	CASSPRTGPEGYGYTF
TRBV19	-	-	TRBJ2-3	TGTGCCAGTACTCGAACTGGGACTCCCGATACGCAGTATTTT	CASTRTGTPDTQYF
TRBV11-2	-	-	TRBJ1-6	TGTGCCAGCAGCCCATCGGGACTCCGTAACCCACCCCTCCACTTT	CASSPSGLRNPPLHF
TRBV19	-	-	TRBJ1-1	TGTGCCAGTAGCCGGAGTGGGAACACTGAAGCTTTCTTT	CASSRSGNTEAFF
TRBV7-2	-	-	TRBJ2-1	TGTGCCAGCGGTAGCGGAACCTCCTACAATGAGCAGTTCTTC	CASGSGTSYNEQFF
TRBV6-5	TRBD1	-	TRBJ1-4	TGTGCCAGCAGTTGGGGGGACAGGAATGAAAAACTGTTTTTT	CASSWGDRNEKLFF
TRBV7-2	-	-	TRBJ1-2	TGTGCCAGCAGCTCCCGCGGCAGGGGCGTCGGAGGCTACACCTTC	CASSSRGRGVGGYTF
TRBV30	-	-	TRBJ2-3	TGTGCCTGGAGTTGGTCAGGGACATCAGATACGCAGTATTTT	CAWSWSGTSDTQYF
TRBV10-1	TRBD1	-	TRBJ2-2	TGCGCCAGCAGTCTGGGACAGTACACCGGGGAGCTGTTTTTT	CASSLGQYTGELFF
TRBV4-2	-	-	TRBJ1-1	TGTGCCAGCAGCCAGGGAGAGGGTCGGGGCACTGAAGCTTTCTTT	CASSQGEGRGTEAFF
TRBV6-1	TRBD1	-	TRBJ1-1	TGTGCCAGCAGGAAGCAGGGGGTCGCTGAAGCTTTCTTT	CASRKQGVAEAFF
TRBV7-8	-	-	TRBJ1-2	TGTGCCAGCAGCTTAGTCCAGGGAGGCGGCTACACCTTC	CASSLVQGGGYTF
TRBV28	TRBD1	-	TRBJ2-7	TGTGCCAGCAGACCCGGACAGGCCTACGAGCAGTACTTC	CASRPGQAYEQYF
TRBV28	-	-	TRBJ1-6	TGTGCCAGTAACAAAGACAGATCGAATTCACCCCTCCACTTT	CASNKDRSNSPLHF
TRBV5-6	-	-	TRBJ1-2	TGTGCCAGCAGTTGGCCCCCCTATGGCTACACCTTC	CASSWPPYGYTF
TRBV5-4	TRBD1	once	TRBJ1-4	TGTGCCAGCAGCCTATTGACAGGGGGTAATGAAAAACTGTTTTTT	CASSLLTGGNEKLFF
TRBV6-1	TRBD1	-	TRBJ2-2	TGTGCCAGCAGTGGGGACAGGGGGGCGAACACCGGGGAGCTGTTTTTT	CASSGDRGANTGELFF
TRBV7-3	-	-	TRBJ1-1	TGTGCCAGCAGCTCAGGGTCAAGCACTGAAGCTTTCTTT	CASSSGSSTEAFF
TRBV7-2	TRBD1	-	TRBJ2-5	TGTGCCAGCAGCATGGGACAGGTGGGGGAGACCCAGTACTTC	CASSMGQVGETQYF
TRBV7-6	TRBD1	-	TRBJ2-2	TGTGCCAGCAGTGACAGGGGCGACACCGGGGAGCTGTTTTTT	CASSDRGDTGELFF